The following is a T cell receptor (beta chain) sequence with its context. Losses at the gene ends were 4 bases for V and 4 bases for J; bases not matched to a gene: 8. Germline V gene sequence: CDR1 SGHTA, CDR2 FQGTGA. This CDR3 has 15 residues. This specimen belongs to a study of blood T cell repertoires in COVID-19. The overall study: Acute and convalescent COVID-19 specimens originated in the United States, Italy and Spain. Sources were T cells, B-cell-depleted T cells, or PBMCs; the material itself was cDNA or gDNA.

Only in-frame clones appear in the TCRdb table, and some are missing; sequencing was by immunoSEQ multiplex PCR. The table shows under 150,000 clones, with more than 75% occurring only once. The sequence derives from a man at least 80 years old with acute or convalescent COVID-19. The chain recombines TRBV7-3 with TRBJ2-3, with 7 bases that match TRBD2. Sequencing was done on a sample of peripheral blood. The CDR3 sequence is CASSSSSSGADTQYF. CDR3 coding DNA: TGTGCCAGCAGCTCCAGTTCTAGCGGAGCAGATACGCAGTATTTT.